One sample yielded the 23 T cell receptor beta chains listed below, sequenced in a study of shared T cell receptors in the human thymus. Clones were read by immunoSEQ multiplex PCR, and TCRdb kept only the in-frame ones, dropping some. The sample includes some 700,000 clones, roughly 90% seen only once; the top ten take approximately 0.011%. The same sample was also studied in work on human thymus T cells.

The sequencing sample was made of thymocytes. The receptors derive from a boy younger than two with a congenital heart defect.

A note on this clone: One end of the junction fails to match germline, which may point to a read error. This sequence joins TRBV29-1 and TRBJ1-2, with TRBD1 identical over 7 bases. The CDR3 totals 12 residues. The germline V gene encodes CDR1 SQVTM and CDR2 ANQGSEA. The CDR3 region is CSAEGTDYGYTF. The CDR3 nucleotides are TGCAGCGCTGAAGGGACAGACTATGGCTACACCTTC. Filled out from reference TRBV29-1 and TRBJ1-2, the complete variable domain reads SAVISQKPSRDICQRGTSLTIQCQVDSQVTMMFWYRQQPGQSLTLIATANQGSEATYESGFVIDKFPISRPNLTFSTLTVSNMSPEDSSIYLCSAEGTDYGYTFGSGTRLTVV.

The V and J genes are TRBV11-3 and TRBJ1-1; 8 bases line up with TRBD1. Per germline, CDR1 SGHNT and CDR2 YENEEA. The V segment lost 5 bases and the J segment 3 bases; nucleotides outside the gene matches: 5. This CDR3 comprises 14 residues. CDR3 protein: CASSPQGEDTEAFF. CDR3 nucleotides: TGTGCCAGCAGCCCACAGGGGGAGGACACTGAAGCTTTCTTT.

The rearrangement uses TRBV6-1 and TRBJ1-1; a possible D gene is TRBD1 (6 bases). This CDR3 is 16 amino acids long. Germline CDR1 reads MNHNS; CDR2 reads SASEGT. V dropped 4 bases and J dropped 0 bases, with 15 bases sitting between them. The CDR3 is CASSAMPGQMNTEAFF. Written as DNA, the CDR3 is TGTGCCAGCAGTGCGATGCCAGGACAGATGAACACTGAAGCTTTCTTT.

The rearrangement joins TRBV2 to TRBJ2-6; TRBD1 might be the D (5 bases). The V and J ends lost 5 bases and 2 bases respectively, with 16 bases between them. Germline CDR1 reads SNHLY; CDR2 reads FYNNEI. The CDR3 is 17 residues long. The CDR3 bases are TGTGCCAGCAGTAGGGGCAGGGTCAAAGCTGGGGCCAACGTCCTGACTTTC. Its protein is CASSRGRVKAGANVLTF. Looking up the rest from reference TRBV2 and TRBJ2-6 gives the full variable domain: EPEVTQTPSHQVTQMGQEVILRCVPISNHLYFYWYRQILGQKVEFLVSFYNNEISEKSEIFDDQFSVERPDGSNFTLKIRSTKLEDSAMYFCASSRGRVKAGANVLTFGAGSRLTVL.

The chain has TRBV4-1 and TRBJ2-1; 10 bases match TRBD1. CDR1 and CDR2 (germline): MGHRA, YSYEKL. V was clipped by 4 bases and J by 12 bases; unmatched bases: 12. The CDR3 runs 15 residues. CDR3 amino acids: CASSRQGAYDSRQFF. CDR3 nucleotides: TGCGCCAGCAGCCGACAGGGGGCTTACGACTCACGGCAGTTCTTC.

This chain uses TRBV11-2 with TRBJ2-3, with no clear D. Trimming stripped 0 bases from V and 4 bases from J, with 8 bases between. From germline, CDR1 is SGHAT and CDR2 FQNNGV. The CDR3 loop spans 14 amino acids. CDR3 nucleotides: TGTGCCAGCAGCTTAGATTTAGCCCCAGATACGCAGTATTTT. Protein: CASSLDLAPDTQYF. Full variable domain (outside the CDR3, taken from reference TRBV11-2 and TRBJ2-3): EAGVAQSPRYKIIEKRQSVAFWCNPISGHATLYWYQQILGQGPKLLIQFQNNGVVDDSQLPKDRFSAERLKGVDSTLKIQPAKLEDSAVYLCASSLDLAPDTQYFGPGTRLTVL.

This clone has only one observation. V and J are TRBV6-5 and TRBJ1-5; 7 bases line up with TRBD1. CDR1 and CDR2 from the germline V gene are MNHEY and SVGAGI. The CDR3 is made up of 14 amino acids. Trimming at V came to 5 bases and at J to 3 bases, leaving 4 bases not matched to a gene. CDR3: CASSTGVDNQPQHF. The CDR3 DNA sequence: TGTGCCAGCAGTACAGGGGTGGACAATCAGCCCCAGCATTTT.

The J gene is TRBJ1-3, the V gene TRBV5-6; tentatively, D is TRBD1 (6 bases). From germline, CDR1 is SGHDT and CDR2 YYEEEE. Trimming pared 2 bases from V and 8 bases from J, leaving 14 bases between. CDR3 size: 14 residues. CDR3 in DNA: TGTGCCAGCAGCTTAGGACAGTTAGGAGACACCATATATTTT. Protein: CASSLGQLGDTIYF.

This clone was counted once. CDR3 DNA: TGTGCCAGCAGTTTCGCGGGCGAGCTGTTTTTT. Its translation: CASSFAGELFF. The rearrangement joins TRBV27 to TRBJ2-2; TRBD2 might be the D (5 bases). V lost 3 bases, J lost 11 bases, and 7 bases lay in between. Germline V gives CDR1 MNHEY, CDR2 SMNVEV (reference sequence). The CDR3 contains 11 residues.

The chain employs TRBV28 and TRBJ1-1; 7 nucleotides match TRBD1. Germline CDR1 MDHEN, CDR2 SYDVKM. V was pared by 8 bases and J by 8 bases, with 14 bases of the junction left unmatched. This CDR3 is 14 amino acids long. In DNA, the CDR3 is TGTGCCAGCGGAATCTCAAGGGGACAGAGGGAAGCTTTCTTT. This translates into CASGISRGQREAFF.

This chain uses TRBV27 with TRBJ2-5; D perhaps matches TRBD2 (6 bases). Gene TRBJ2-7 matches the end of the DNA better, so the J call may be wrong. Germline values: CDR1 MNHEY, CDR2 SMNVEV (reference sequence). The CDR3 is 14 residues long. This CDR3 reads CASSLHGSSYEQYF. The CDR3 DNA reads as TGTGCCAGCAGTTTACACGGGAGCTCCTACGAGCAGTACTTC.

This clone has a single count. The J gene is TRBJ2-5, the V gene TRBV5-5; possible D gene TRBD2, 5 bases. Trimming pared 2 bases from V and 5 bases from J, leaving 10 bases between. The germline V gene encodes CDR1 SGHKS and CDR2 YYEKEE (reference sequence). The CDR3 sequence is 13 residues long. This CDR3 is CASSFGRGETQYF. In DNA, the CDR3 is TGTGCCAGCAGCTTTGGCAGAGGGGAGACCCAGTACTTC.

For this clone: At the DNA level, this CDR3 is encoded by other sequences in the same sample as well. This sequence joins TRBV6-4 and TRBJ1-1; D may be TRBD1 (5 bases). CDR1 MRHNA and CDR2 SNTAGT come from the germline V gene. The CDR3 runs 13 residues. The germline V and J ends were trimmed by 3 bases and 2 bases, with 7 bases remaining between them. This CDR3 reads CASSEGGNTEAFF. The CDR3 nucleotides read TGTGCCAGCAGTGAGGGGGGAAACACTGAAGCTTTCTTT.

The genes are TRBV25-1 and TRBJ2-1; 8 nucleotides line up with TRBD1. Germline CDR1 reads MGHDK; CDR2 reads SYGVNS. The CDR3 length is 12 residues. With 8 bases clipped from V and 4 bases from J, the junction kept 1 base outside the gene matches. CDR3 bases: TGTGCCAGCCGACAGGGGTACAATGAGCAGTTCTTC. Residues: CASRQGYNEQFF.

The chain has TRBV5-8 and TRBJ2-3; TRBD2 matches at 15 bases. J was trimmed by 6 bases and V by 4 bases; bases with no gene match: 9. The V gene's germline CDR1 is SGHTS and CDR2 YDEGEE. The CDR3 totals 17 residues. The CDR3, as DNA: TGTGCCAGCAGCCGTGGACTAGCGGGAGGGGAGGTGGATACGCAGTATTTT. The encoded protein is CASSRGLAGGEVDTQYF. Filled out from reference TRBV5-8 and TRBJ2-3, the complete variable domain reads EAGVTQSPTHLIKTRGQQATLRCSPISGHTSVYWYQQALGLGLQFLLWYDEGEERNRGNFPPRFSGRQFPNYSSELNVNALELEDSALYLCASSRGLAGGEVDTQYFGPGTRLTVL.

This chain connects TRBV11-2 to TRBJ2-7; 13 positions agree with TRBD2. V dropped 3 bases and J dropped 6; count of bases not matched to a gene: 14. The CDR3 loop spans 18 amino acids. Germline V gene data show CDR1 as SGHAT and CDR2 as FQNNGV. The CDR3 coding sequence is TGTGCCAGCAGCTTCGGACTAGCGGGAGATAGAGCTAAGCGCGAGCAGTACTTC. It specifies CASSFGLAGDRAKREQYF. The full variable domain, in which reference TRBV11-2 and TRBJ2-7 provide the parts outside the CDR3, is EAGVAQSPRYKIIEKRQSVAFWCNPISGHATLYWYQQILGQGPKLLIQFQNNGVVDDSQLPKDRFSAERLKGVDSTLKIQPAKLEDSAVYLCASSFGLAGDRAKREQYFGPGTRLTVT.

The V and J genes are TRBV13 and TRBJ2-1; D possibly corresponds to TRBD1 (6 bases). The germline V gene encodes CDR1 PRHDT and CDR2 FYEKMQ (reference sequence). The CDR3 consists of 18 residues. V lost 3 bases to trimming and J lost 0 bases, with 18 bases between them. In DNA, the CDR3 is TGTGCCAGCAGCTTGCAGGGGACGTCCCAAGGCTCCTACAATGAGCAGTTCTTC. Residues: CASSLQGTSQGSYNEQFF.

The CDR3 loop is CASSESPHRGSAETQYF. CDR3 DNA: TGTGCCAGCAGTGAATCCCCCCACAGGGGATCCGCAGAGACCCAGTACTTC. This chain uses TRBV25-1 with TRBJ2-5; 7 bases match TRBD1. This CDR3 is 17 amino acids long. Germline-derived CDR1 and CDR2 are MGHDK and SYGVNS. Unmatched junction bases numbered 12, after V lost 1 base and J lost 4 bases.

The table lists this clone with a count of one. V usage is TRBV29-1 and J usage is TRBJ1-1; 7 nucleotides agree with TRBD1. The V gene end was trimmed by 7 bases and the J gene end by 0 bases; junction bases not matched to a gene: 11. There are 15 residues in the CDR3. The germline CDR1 and CDR2 sequences are SQVTM and ANQGSEA. In nucleotides, the CDR3 is TGCAGCGCCCCAGGCCCTGACAGGGTGAACACTGAAGCTTTCTTT. This encodes CSAPGPDRVNTEAFF.

V and J are TRBV25-1 and TRBJ1-2; TRBD1 matches at 11 bases. With V trimmed by 5 bases and J by 3 bases, 5 bases remained unmatched. Germline assignment: CDR1 MGHDK and CDR2 SYGVNS. This CDR3 has 15 residues. The CDR3: CASSPRTGGDYGYTF. In nucleotides, the CDR3 is TGTGCCAGCAGTCCAAGGACAGGGGGCGACTATGGCTACACCTTC.

This clone was seen only a few times. CDR3 coding DNA: TGTGCCAGCAGTGAAACCCGGAGAAATCAGCCCCAGCATTTT. This codes for CASSETRRNQPQHF. This chain links TRBV2 with TRBJ1-5; no firm D call. Trimming shortened V by 2 bases and J by 4 bases, and 9 bases separated the two germline ends. Germline V lookup: CDR1 SNHLY, CDR2 FYNNEI. The CDR3 is 14 amino acids. Filled out from reference TRBV2 and TRBJ1-5, the complete variable domain reads EPEVTQTPSHQVTQMGQEVILRCVPISNHLYFYWYRQILGQKVEFLVSFYNNEISEKSEIFDDQFSVERPDGSNFTLKIRSTKLEDSAMYFCASSETRRNQPQHFGDGTRLSIL.

The chain joins TRBV9 to TRBJ2-1; D is ambiguous. V lost 9 bases to trimming and J lost 7 bases, with 5 bases between them. The V gene's germline CDR1 is SGDLS and CDR2 YYNGEE. This CDR3 contains 9 residues. The CDR3 loop reads CAKRNEQFF. The CDR3 coding sequence is TGTGCCAAGAGGAATGAGCAGTTCTTC.

The V and J genes are TRBV9 and TRBJ2-2; no firm D call. The CDR3 runs 15 residues. V dropped 3 bases and J dropped 1 base, with 10 bases sitting between them. In germline, CDR1 is SGDLS, CDR2 YYNGEE. CDR3 DNA: TGTGCCAGCAGCGCGCACGGTGAGAACACCGGGGAGCTGTTTTTT. This gives the protein CASSAHGENTGELFF. The variable domain in full, completed from reference TRBV9 and TRBJ2-2, reads DSGVTQTPKHLITATGQRVTLRCSPRSGDLSVYWYQQSLDQGLQFLIQYYNGEERAKGNILERFSAQQFPDLHSELNLSSLELGDSALYFCASSAHGENTGELFFGEGSRLTVL.